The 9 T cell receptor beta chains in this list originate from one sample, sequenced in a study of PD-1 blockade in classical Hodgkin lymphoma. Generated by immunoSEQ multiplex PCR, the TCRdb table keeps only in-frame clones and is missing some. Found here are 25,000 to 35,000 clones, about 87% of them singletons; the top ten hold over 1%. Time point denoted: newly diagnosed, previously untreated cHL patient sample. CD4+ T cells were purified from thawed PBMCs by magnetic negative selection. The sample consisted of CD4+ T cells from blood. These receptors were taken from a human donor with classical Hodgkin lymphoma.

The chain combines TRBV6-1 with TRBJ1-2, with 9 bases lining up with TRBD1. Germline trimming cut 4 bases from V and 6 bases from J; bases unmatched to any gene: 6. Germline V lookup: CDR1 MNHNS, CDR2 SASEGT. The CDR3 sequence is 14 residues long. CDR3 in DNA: TGTGCCAGCAGTGTCAAACAGGGGGCGAATGGCTACACCTTC. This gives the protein CASSVKQGANGYTF.

The CDR3 protein is CASSYGGTNTEAFF. The CDR3 DNA reads as TGTGCCAGCAGTTACGGTGGCACCAACACTGAAGCTTTCTTT. The chain links TRBV6-5 to TRBJ1-1; no firm D call. The CDR3 is 14 residues long. The V end lost 2 bases, the J end lost 2 bases, and 9 bases lay between the germline ends. Germline V gives CDR1 MNHEY, CDR2 SVGAGI.

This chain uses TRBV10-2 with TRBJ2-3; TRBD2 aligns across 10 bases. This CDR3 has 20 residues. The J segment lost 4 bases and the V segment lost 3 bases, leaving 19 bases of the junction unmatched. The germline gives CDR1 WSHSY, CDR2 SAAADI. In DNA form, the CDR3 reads TGCGCCAGCAGTGACCTCGACCGGGGACTAGCGCAATTTTGGGCAGATACGCAGTATTTT. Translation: CASSDLDRGLAQFWADTQYF.

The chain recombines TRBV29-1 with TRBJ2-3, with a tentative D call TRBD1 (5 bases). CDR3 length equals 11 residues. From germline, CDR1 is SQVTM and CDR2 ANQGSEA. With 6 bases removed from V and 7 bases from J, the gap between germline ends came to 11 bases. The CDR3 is CSVGPRNTQYF. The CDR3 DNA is TGCAGCGTGGGGCCTCGGAATACGCAGTATTTT.

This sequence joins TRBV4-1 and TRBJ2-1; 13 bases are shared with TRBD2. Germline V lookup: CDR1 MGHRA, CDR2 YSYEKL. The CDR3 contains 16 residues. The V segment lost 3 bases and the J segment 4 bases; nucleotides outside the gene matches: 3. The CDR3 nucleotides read TGCGCCAGCAGCCAGGAGGGACTAGCGGGATACAATGAGCAGTTCTTC. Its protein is CASSQEGLAGYNEQFF.

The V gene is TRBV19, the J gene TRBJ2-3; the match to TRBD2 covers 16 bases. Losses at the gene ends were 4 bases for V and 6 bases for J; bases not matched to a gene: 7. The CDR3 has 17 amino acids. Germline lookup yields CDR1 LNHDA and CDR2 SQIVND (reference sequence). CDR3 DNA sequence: TGTGCCAGTAGTAGGGGACTAGCGGGAGGGCCAGGGGATACGCAGTATTTT. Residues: CASSRGLAGGPGDTQYF.

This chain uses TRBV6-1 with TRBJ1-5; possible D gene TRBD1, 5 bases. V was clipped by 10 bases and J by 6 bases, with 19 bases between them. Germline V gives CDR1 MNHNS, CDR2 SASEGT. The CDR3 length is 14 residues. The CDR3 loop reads CATQQGGASQPQHF. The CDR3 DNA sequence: TGTGCCACCCAACAAGGAGGGGCTAGTCAGCCCCAGCATTTT.

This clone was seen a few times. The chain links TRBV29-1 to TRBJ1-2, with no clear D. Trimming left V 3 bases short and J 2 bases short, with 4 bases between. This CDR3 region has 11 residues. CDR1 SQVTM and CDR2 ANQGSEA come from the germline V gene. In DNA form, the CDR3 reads TGCAGCGTTGAGGAAAACTATGGCTACACCTTC. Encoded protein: CSVEENYGYTF.

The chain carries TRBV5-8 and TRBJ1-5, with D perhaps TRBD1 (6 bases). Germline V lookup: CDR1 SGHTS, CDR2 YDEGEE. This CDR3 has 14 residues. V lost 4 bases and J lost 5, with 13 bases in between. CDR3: CASSLAGAYQPQHF. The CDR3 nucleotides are TGTGCCAGCAGCCTCGCAGGGGCTTATCAGCCCCAGCATTTT.